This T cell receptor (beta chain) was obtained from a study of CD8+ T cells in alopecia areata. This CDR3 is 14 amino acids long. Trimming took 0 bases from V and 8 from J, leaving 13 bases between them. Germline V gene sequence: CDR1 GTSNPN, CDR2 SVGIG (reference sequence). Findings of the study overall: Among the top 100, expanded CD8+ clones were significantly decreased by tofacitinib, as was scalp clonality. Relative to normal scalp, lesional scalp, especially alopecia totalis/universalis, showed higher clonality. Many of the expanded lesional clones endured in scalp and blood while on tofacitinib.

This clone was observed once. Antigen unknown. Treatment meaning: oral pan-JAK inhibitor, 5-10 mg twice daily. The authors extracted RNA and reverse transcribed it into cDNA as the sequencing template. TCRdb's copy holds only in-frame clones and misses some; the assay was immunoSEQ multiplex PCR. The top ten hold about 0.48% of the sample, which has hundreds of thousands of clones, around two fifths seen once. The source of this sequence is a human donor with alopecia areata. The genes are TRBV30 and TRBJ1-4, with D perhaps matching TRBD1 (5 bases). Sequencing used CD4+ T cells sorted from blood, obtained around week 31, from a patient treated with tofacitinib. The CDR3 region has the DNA TGTGCCTGGAGTGTACGAGGGGAAGGCGAAAAACTGTTTTTT. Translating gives CAWSVRGEGEKLFF.